This T cell receptor (beta chain) was recorded in a study of Ad26.COV2.S vaccination and SARS-CoV-2 variants. Background on the study: Trial arm assignment for the donor was COV1001 Ad26.COV2.S.

Described treatment: around 19 received Ad26.COV2.S at low or high dose, single or two shots; several received placebo; per-sample allocation not given. Day 63 after the first injection of vaccine or placebo was the sampling time. Recruitment in Boston yielded a donor of adult age, 18-55 years. The table came from immunoSEQ multiplex PCR; TCRdb's copy has only in-frame clones and leaves some out. The data hold a few hundred thousand clones, with roughly 80% observed a single time. About this clone: Its antigen is unknown.

Study-level points and caveats: Total T cell responses may have been underestimated by the TCR breadth and depth analyses.

V gave up 4 bases and J gave up 1 base; unmatched junction bases: 13. Germline CDR1 SGHDT, CDR2 YYEEEE. This CDR3 region has 18 residues. Specimen: peripheral blood, collected in a trial of Ad26.COV2.S vaccine versus placebo. The chain links TRBV5-6 to TRBJ1-1, with 10 nucleotides matching TRBD1. The receptor comes from a person aged 18-60 years who received the Ad26.COV2.S COVID-19 vaccine or a placebo. CDR3 in amino acids: CASSPGWGTGVANTEAFF. The CDR3 DNA reads as TGTGCCAGCAGCCCAGGTTGGGGGACAGGGGTGGCGAACACTGAAGCTTTCTTT.